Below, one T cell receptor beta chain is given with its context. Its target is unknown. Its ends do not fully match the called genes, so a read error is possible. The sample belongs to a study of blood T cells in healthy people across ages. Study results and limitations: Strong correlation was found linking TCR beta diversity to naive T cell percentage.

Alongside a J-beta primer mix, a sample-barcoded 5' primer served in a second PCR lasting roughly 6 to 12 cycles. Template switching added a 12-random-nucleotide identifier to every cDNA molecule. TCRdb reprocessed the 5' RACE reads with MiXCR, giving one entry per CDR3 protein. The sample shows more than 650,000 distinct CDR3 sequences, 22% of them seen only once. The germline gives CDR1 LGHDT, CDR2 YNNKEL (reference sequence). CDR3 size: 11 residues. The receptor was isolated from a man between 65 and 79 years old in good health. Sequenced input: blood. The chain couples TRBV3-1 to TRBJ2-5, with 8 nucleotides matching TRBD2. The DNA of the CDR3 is TGTGCCAGCAGCCAGGGACTAGGGAGGTTCTTC. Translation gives CASSQGLGRFF.